This TCR beta chain was retrieved from a study of T-cell memory formation after mild COVID-19. V lost 6 bases to trimming and J lost 4 bases, with 9 bases between them. The CDR3 consists of 12 residues. CDR1 and CDR2 (germline): MNHEY, SVGAGI. This clonotype was found a few times. TCRdb passed the 5' RACE reads through MiXCR, listing each CDR3 protein once. The sample consists of fewer than 250,000 distinct CDR3 sequences, over 9.5% of them appearing once. The receptor comes from a young man who had mild COVID-19 (a few samples of this study predate the infection). Cell type and time point are not known. The sequencing input was PBMCs or a T cell subset sorted from them (not recorded which). The chain uses TRBV6-5 and TRBJ2-5, with D uncertain. The CDR3, as DNA: TGTGCCAGCAGGAGACCCCCAGAGACCCAGTACTTC. Residues: CASRRPPETQYF.